Listed below are T cell receptor beta chains from one sample, sequenced in a study of control samples from healthy donors and cancer patients. The assay was immunoSEQ multiplex PCR, and TCRdb's table has in-frame clones only and misses some. Of 100,000 to 110,000 clones detected, roughly 87% appear once; the ten largest clones hold 18%. The sample taken for sequencing was blood. These receptors were taken from a woman between 45 and 60 years old in good health. Each CDR3 is given with its conserved first and last residue. Fields, in order: clone size, D gene, CDR3 length, J gene, V gene, CDR3 DNA, CDR3 protein. A D gene is named only where the DNA matches it firmly. The size of a clone is reported for some rows only, either as once, few or many, or as a class for expanded clones.

NA,NA,13,TRBJ1-2,TRBV7-2,TGTGCCAGCAGCTTAGGAGATCCCTATGGCTACACCTTC,CASSLGDPYGYTF
once,NA,15,TRBJ2-4,TRBV25-1,TGTGCCAGCAGTGTCCGGACAAGGGCCAAAAACATTCAGTACTTC,CASSVRTRAKNIQYF
few,NA,15,TRBJ2-2,TRBV27,TGTGCCAGCAGTTTAGAGGGAGTGGGGACCGGGGAGCTGTTTTTT,CASSLEGVGTGELFF
once,NA,16,TRBJ2-3,TRBV15,TGTGCCACCAGCAGAGATGCGGTCCTTAGCACAGATACGCAGTATTTT,CATSRDAVLSTDTQYF
NA,NA,12,TRBJ1-1,TRBV10-3,TGTGCCATCAGTGAGGCCAGGGTAAAAGCTTTCTTT,CAISEARVKAFF
NA,TRBD2,16,TRBJ2-3,TRBV5-1,TGCGCCAGCAGCTTGGCCCCGGGGGGGGGCACAGATACGCAGTATTTT,CASSLAPGGGTDTQYF
NA,NA,14,TRBJ2-1,TRBV7-3,TGTGCCAGCAGCTCAACTAGCTCCTACAATGAGCAGTTCTTC,CASSSTSSYNEQFF
NA,NA,18,TRBJ2-7,TRBV4-2,TGTGCCAGCAGCCCCCTAAAGGGCGGAACTAGCTTCTCCTACGAGCAGTACTTC,CASSPLKGGTSFSYEQYF
NA,NA,13,TRBJ1-2,TRBV19,TGTGCCAGTACGATATCGCAGGGGTATGGCTACACCTTC,CASTISQGYGYTF
NA,NA,16,TRBJ2-6,TRBV5-4,TGTGCCAGCAGCTTGGAAGTGAGGGCCGGGGCCAACGTCCTGACTTTC,CASSLEVRAGANVLTF
few,NA,19,TRBJ1-5,TRBV12-5,TGTGCTAGTGGTTTGCCAACAGGTCGGCAGGGTGTGATCGATCAGCCCCAGCATTTT,CASGLPTGRQGVIDQPQHF
NA,TRBD1,13,TRBJ1-1,TRBV10-3,TGTGCCATCAGTGGACAGGGGAGCACTGAAGCTTTCTTT,CAISGQGSTEAFF
NA,TRBD2,19,TRBJ2-5,TRBV27,TGTGCCAGCAGAAAACCGGGACTAGCGGGAGGGCCGATTGAAGAGACCCAGTACTTC,CASRKPGLAGGPIEETQYF
NA,NA,13,TRBJ1-1,TRBV19,TGTGCCAGTAGTATATATGGGGGTTGGGAAGCTTTCTTT,CASSIYGGWEAFF
NA,TRBD1,12,TRBJ2-7,TRBV10-3,TGTGCCATCAGCGGGACAGAATACGAGCAGTACTTC,CAISGTEYEQYF
NA,TRBD1,14,TRBJ2-7,TRBV7-9,TGTGCCAGCAGACCCGGGACAGGGACCTACGAGCAGTACTTC,CASRPGTGTYEQYF